This T cell receptor beta chain derives from a study of regulatory T cells in long-lasting Graves disease (dated by TCRdb to about 2021). About the investigation overall: Antithyroid drugs had been taken for less than 3 months by newly diagnosed Graves' disease patients. Peripheral blood TCR sequencing and RNA sequencing compared persistent Graves' disease patients with newly diagnosed Graves' disease patients. The study was registered as a clinical trial and conducted in China. A total of around 35 samples were covered by TCR sequencing, comprising approximately 13 persistent and about 20 newly diagnosed Graves' disease patients.

On the study overall, not on this receptor specifically: The authors noted that the small sample size was a limitation that may lower accuracy. Persistent patients shared more public clonotypes among themselves (2,741) than newly diagnosed patients did (more than 950). Sequencing and analysis were limited to the TCR beta chain. TRBV28, TRBJ1-2 and TRBJ2-5 were preferentially used in persistent disease, while TRBV20-1 and TRBJ2-1 were favored in newly diagnosed disease. Compared with newly diagnosed patients, patients with persistent Graves' disease had lower TCR Shannon entropy and fewer highly expanded clones, which suggests clonal expansion. Peripheral blood alone was examined, since thyroid tissue, which constituted the primary lesion, could not be accessed.

The library was produced with multiplex PCR. These reads were obtained on an Illumina HiSeq 4000. CDR3 regions were amplified by Arm-PCR with iRepertoire HTBI primers to construct TCR beta libraries. Gel purification was performed on PCR products prior to sequencing. As for the authors' bioinformatics: Across samples, 60 to 70 TRBV and 13 to 15 TRBJ segments were identified and used for gene usage analysis of CDR3 amino acid clonotypes. COPE and FqMerger were used to merge the filtered high-quality paired reads into contigs. BLAST was used to align contigs to IMGT TRBV, TRBD and TRBJ reference genes, and CDR3 was defined according to IMGT. Any clonotype with a frequency above 0.1% was counted as a highly expanded clone. Shannon entropy was used to measure repertoire diversity, and the Gini coefficient was used to measure V-J evenness. A clonotype found in more than one individual was treated as public. The public reads were run again by TCRdb, first through fastp at Q25 and then through MiXCR, and only productive beta chains were kept. When rows share a CDR3 protein, they turn into one entry using the most common DNA and genes. None of the V and J calls come from the authors' own analysis; TCRdb made them. Present in this sample are 400,000 to 500,000 distinct CDR3 sequences, 13% to 15% of which were seen just once. Roughly 18% of the sample is in the top ten clones.

What this sample's time point label stands for: newly diagnosed GD, antithyroid drugs for less than 3 months. For both TCR sequencing and RNA sequencing, RNA was extracted from PBMCs using TRIzol. The diagnosis of Graves' disease was made according to American Thyroid Association guidelines. Recruitment of patients was carried out at an endocrinology department in Xi'an, China. Each patient gave approximately 10 milliliters of peripheral blood, collected in an EDTA anticoagulant tube. Ficoll Paque Plus density gradient separation was used to isolate PBMCs, and no further T cell sorting was done. An Agilent 2100 Bioanalyzer and agarose gel were used to check RNA quality, and a NanoDrop 2000 was used to measure RNA concentration. About this clonotype itself: Its antigen is not yet known. A far larger clone is one nucleotide away, so this likely arose from a read error.

CDR1 and CDR2 are drawn from the germline V gene: SGHAT, FQNNGV. The CDR3 spans 14 residues, from the cysteine through the phenylalanine. The only DNA kept is the CDR3, 42 bases in frame from the first base. The sample was also linked to a second study, of T cells in Graves' hyperthyroidism and ophthalmopathy. From that second study: Stable Graves' hyperthyroidism was defined as the absence of progression to ophthalmopathy over 18 months of follow-up. Hyperthyroidism patients were newly diagnosed, had a disease duration of under 2 months, and were aged 18 to 65 years. Exclusion was applied to patients with uncontrolled infections, other autoimmune diseases, pregnancy or lactation. Diagnoses were based on clinical symptoms, serum thyroxine and TRAb, thyroid ultrasound and orbital computed tomography. The first round of RT-PCR for the TCR CDR3 was performed with the HTBI primer set and the Qiagen OneStep RT-PCR kit. Most expanded thyroid clonotypes (frequency above 0.001) were also detected in blood, suggesting blood repertoires may reflect thyroid immune responses. In cross-validation, a model built on a 13 V-J signature told ophthalmopathy apart from stable hyperthyroidism with just under 90% sensitivity and about 81% specificity, and in testing the same model reached 80%/75%. In validation, the model predicted progression to ophthalmopathy a median of approximately 6.6 months before onset, with roughly 71% sensitivity and roughly 72% specificity. To identify TCR V-J signatures that set the groups apart, the researchers used a discovery cohort of about a hundred patients, made up of under 45 with Graves' ophthalmopathy and some 58 with stable Graves' hyperthyroidism. An independent validation cohort of around 19 hyperthyroidism patients and 17 patients who later progressed to ophthalmopathy tested prospective prediction of ophthalmopathy. The approximately 100 discovery patients were randomly divided into training and test sets at a 7:3 ratio. The study also compared thyroid tissue and blood T-cell repertoires from over 5 Graves' hyperthyroidism patients. Following sampling, methimazole starting at 30 mg daily was given to hyperthyroidism patients, and high-dose intravenous methylprednisolone was given to ophthalmopathy patients. The libraries were constructed in a second round of multiplex PCR and then size-selected and purified. Paired-end sequencing of the libraries was performed with 100 bp reads on an Illumina HiSeq2000. Raw data were processed with SOAPnuke, discarding reads with adapters, uncalled bases, mean Phred below 15, or no exact constant-primer or identifier match. High-quality paired reads were merged using COPE v1.2.5, and each unique nucleotide sequence was defined as a clonotype. MiTCR v1.1 was used to align clonotypes to the IMGT TRBV, TRBD and TRBJ reference segments. Analysis was restricted to V-J combinations with a frequency above 0.0001, which covered about 99% of repertoires. A TCS score was defined as the ratio of F50 (clonal expansion) to E x V (chaos), with BLOSUM62-based TCRdist applied between CDR3 peptides within each V-J. Welch's t-statistics and random forest reduced fewer than 600 V-J features to 10 to 15, which were used in a naive Bayes classifier (R e1071). No statistical method was used to fix the sample size in advance, and group allocation was not hidden from the investigators. The paper describes TCR Vbeta CDR3 sequencing of 140 or so peripheral blood samples, made up of about 40 ophthalmopathy patients, some 80 hyperthyroidism patients and about 17 progressor patients.

The V gene is TRBV11-2 and the J gene is TRBJ2-1; no D gene can be assigned with confidence. The end of the DNA aligns better with TRBJ2-5, so the J call may be wrong. This receptor was taken from a woman in her forties or fifties with Graves disease. Donor details come from another sample of the same person, matched by shared clones. The material was peripheral blood mononuclear cells (PBMCs), obtained at new diagnosis, from a patient treated with antithyroid drugs. The nucleotide sequence reads TGTGCCAGCAGCATCGCGTCAGCCGCGGAGACCCAGTACTTC. The resulting protein is CASSIASAAETQYF.